What follows are 21 T cell receptor beta chains derived from one specimen sequenced in a study of long-term antiretroviral therapy in people with HIV. Researchers ran immunoSEQ v3.0 at survey level. Data came from immunoSEQ multiplex PCR; TCRdb stores just in-frame clones and leaves some out. The sample yields roughly 17,000 clones, 78% seen once. This sample comprised unsorted PBMCs, obtained 0.3 years after starting antiretroviral therapy. These TCRs come from a woman aged 45-65 years with HIV.

The chain links TRBV19 to TRBJ2-7, with 8 bases identical to TRBD1. V shed 3 bases and J 4 bases; nucleotides not matched to a gene: 11. CDR3 size: 16 residues. Per the germline V gene, CDR1 is LNHDA and CDR2 is SQIVND (reference sequence). The DNA of the CDR3 is TGTGCCAGTAGTATCCGTTTTCAGGGGGCAGGGTACGAGCAGTACTTC. It yields the protein CASSIRFQGAGYEQYF. The full variable domain, its missing parts supplied by reference TRBV19 and TRBJ2-7, is DGGITQSPKYLFRKEGQNVTLSCEQNLNHDAMYWYRQDPGQGLRLIYYSQIVNDFQKGDIAEGYSVSREKKESFPLTVTSAQKNPTAFYLCASSIRFQGAGYEQYFGPGTRLTVT.

This clone was observed a few times. The V gene is TRBV7-6, the J gene TRBJ1-6; the match to TRBD1 covers 7 bases. CDR1 SGHVS and CDR2 FNYEAQ come from the germline V gene. J was trimmed by 6 bases and V by 5 bases; bases with no gene match: 7. The length of the CDR3 is 15 residues. The CDR3 reads CASSNRDSTNSPLHF. As DNA, the CDR3 is TGTGCCAGCAGCAACCGGGACAGCACTAATTCACCCCTCCACTTT.

The chain uses TRBV18 and TRBJ2-4; possible D gene TRBD2, 5 bases. V was trimmed by 4 bases and J by 6 bases, leaving 13 bases between them. Germline-derived CDR1 and CDR2 are KGHSH and LQKENI. This CDR3 contains 14 residues. The CDR3 sequence: CASSLGRAGNIQYF. The CDR3 DNA sequence: TGTGCCAGCTCACTTGGACGGGCGGGAAACATTCAGTACTTC.

The chain has TRBV5-5 and TRBJ1-5, with 7 bases fitting TRBD1. V shed 0 bases and J 0 bases; nucleotides not matched to a gene: 9. The CDR3 loop spans 18 amino acids. From germline, CDR1 is SGHKS and CDR2 YYEKEE (reference sequence). The CDR3 sequence: CASSLDRGKVYSNQPQHF. The CDR3 DNA reads as TGTGCCAGCAGCTTGGACAGGGGAAAGGTTTATAGCAATCAGCCCCAGCATTTT.

The chain is built from TRBV11-1 and TRBJ2-5; D is possibly TRBD2 (5 bases). Trimming took 4 bases from V and 0 from J, leaving 15 bases between them. Per the germline V gene, CDR1 is SGHAT and CDR2 is FQDESV (reference sequence). The CDR3 has 16 amino acids. CDR3 DNA: TGTGCCAGCAGCTCCCGGACTGCACGGTACCAAGAGACCCAGTACTTC. Translated: CASSSRTARYQETQYF.

The chain combines TRBV5-4 with TRBJ2-5, with D hard to call. This CDR3 contains 14 residues. V lost 4 bases and J lost 0, with 10 bases in between. Germline values: CDR1 SGHNT, CDR2 YYREEE (reference sequence). The CDR3 DNA reads as TGTGCCAGCAGCGCCCCGTCCCACCAAGAGACCCAGTACTTC. It encodes CASSAPSHQETQYF.

This sequence joins TRBV30 and TRBJ1-1; 7 bases agree with TRBD1. Losses at the gene ends were 3 bases for V and 8 bases for J; bases not matched to a gene: 9. The CDR3 has 13 amino acids. The germline V gene has CDR1 GTSNPN and CDR2 SVGIG (reference sequence). The CDR3 DNA reads TGTGCCTGGAGCGAGACAGGGAAATCCGAAGCTTTCTTT. Amino acids: CAWSETGKSEAFF.

The chain links TRBV7-9 to TRBJ2-7; D is perhaps TRBD1 (6 bases). V was pared by 1 base and J by 6 bases, with 13 bases between. The CDR3 spans 14 residues. Germline values: CDR1 SEHNR, CDR2 FQNEAQ (reference sequence). CDR3 loop: CASSLGGSGAEQYV. The DNA of the CDR3 is TGTGCCAGCAGCTTAGGAGGATCAGGGGCCGAGCAGTACGTC.

The chain employs TRBV5-1 and TRBJ2-1, with D perhaps TRBD1 (5 bases). The V gene's germline CDR1 is SGHRS and CDR2 YFSETQ. CDR3 length: 12 amino acids. Trimming cost V 5 bases and J 13 bases, with 16 bases left between them. The CDR3 protein is CASRGSGLYQFF. The CDR3 nucleotides are TGCGCCAGCAGGGGATCAGGGCTTTATCAGTTCTTC.

The V gene is TRBV15, the J gene TRBJ2-7; D ambiguous. Germline V lookup: CDR1 LNHNV, CDR2 YYDKDF (reference sequence). This CDR3 is built from 13 residues. V lost 2 bases, J lost 3 bases, and 8 bases lay in between. The CDR3 protein is CATSRSRVYEQYV. The CDR3 coding sequence is TGTGCCACCAGCAGAAGCCGGGTCTACGAGCAGTACGTC.

The chain couples TRBV28 to TRBJ1-6; D is possibly TRBD1 (5 bases). Germline CDR1 is MDHEN and CDR2 is SYDVKM. CDR3 length: 13 amino acids. The V gene lost 5 bases and the J gene lost 7 bases, with 9 bases spanning the gap. CDR3 amino acids: CASSHGGNSPLHF. The CDR3 DNA is TGTGCCAGCAGTCATGGGGGAAATTCACCCCTCCACTTT.

The genes are TRBV4-1 and TRBJ2-2, with D possibly TRBD2 on 5 matching bases. The V gene lost 1 base and the J gene lost 10 bases, with 7 bases spanning the gap. This CDR3 is 12 amino acids long. CDR1 and CDR2 (germline): MGHRA, YSYEKL. This CDR3 reads CASSQAGLELFF. CDR3 nucleotide sequence: TGCGCCAGCAGCCAAGCGGGGTTGGAGCTGTTTTTT.

The chain is built from TRBV14 and TRBJ1-1, with 9 bases aligning to TRBD1. The germline CDR1 and CDR2 sequences are SGHDN and FVKESK. The CDR3 extends over 18 amino acids. Trimming removed 0 bases from V and 0 bases from J; junction bases left unmatched: 8. Written as DNA, the CDR3 is TGTGCCAGCAGCCAAGACGGGACAGGGAGGACGATGAACACTGAAGCTTTCTTT. It encodes CASSQDGTGRTMNTEAFF.

CDR3 DNA: TGTGCCAGCAGCTTAGATCCGGCCAGGAAGGGCGGGGAGCTGTTTTTT. Translated: CASSLDPARKGGELFF. This rearrangement joins TRBV7-7 to TRBJ2-2, with D unresolved. Germline-derived CDR1 and CDR2 are SSHAT and FNYEAQ (reference sequence). The length of the CDR3 is 16 residues. V lost 1 base, J lost 7 bases, and 16 bases lay in between. Full variable domain (outside the CDR3, taken from reference TRBV7-7 and TRBJ2-2): GAGVSQSPRYKVTKRGQDVTLRCDPISSHATLYWYQQALGQGPEFLTYFNYEAQPDKSGLPSDRFSAERPEGSISTLTIQRTEQRDSAMYRCASSLDPARKGGELFFGEGSRLTVL.

This clone has just a few counts. This chain connects TRBV5-6 to TRBJ2-5; no clear D. Deletions cut 0 bases from V and 5 bases from J, with 8 bases between. CDR1 SGHDT and CDR2 YYEEEE come from the germline V gene. The CDR3 is 13 residues long. CDR3 DNA sequence: TGTGCCAGCAGCTTGGGGTTGCGGGAGACCCAGTACTTC. Its protein product is CASSLGLRETQYF.

The V call is TRBV7-9, the J call TRBJ1-2; D is perhaps TRBD1 (6 bases). V gave up 3 bases and J gave up 5 bases, with 13 bases separating them. CDR3 length equals 14 residues. Germline V lookup: CDR1 SEHNR, CDR2 FQNEAQ (reference sequence). CDR3 residues: CASSFSGQIYGYTF. As DNA, the CDR3 is TGTGCCAGCAGCTTTTCCGGACAGATTTATGGCTACACCTTC.

The chain carries TRBV6-6 and TRBJ1-5; D is unresolved. The ends were cut back, 3 bases at V and 6 bases at J, with 15 bases in the middle. CDR3 length equals 15 residues. Germline V gene data show CDR1 as MNHNY and CDR2 as SVGAGI (reference sequence). This CDR3 is CASSYNPDTAQPQHF. The CDR3 coding sequence is TGTGCCAGCAGTTATAACCCGGATACTGCTCAGCCCCAGCATTTT.

CDR3 region: CASTHREDNEQFF. The CDR3 bases are TGTGCCAGTACCCACAGGGAAGACAATGAGCAGTTCTTC. V usage is TRBV19 and J usage is TRBJ2-1; TRBD1 might be the D (6 bases). CDR3 length equals 13 residues. CDR1 LNHDA and CDR2 SQIVND come from the germline V gene (reference sequence). Between the trimmed V and J ends, which lost 7 bases and 5 bases, there was a span of 12 bases.

V gene TRBV27 combines with J gene TRBJ2-7, with 8 bases fitting TRBD1. The CDR3 is made up of 14 amino acids. From germline, CDR1 is MNHEY and CDR2 SMNVEV (reference sequence). J lost 6 bases, V lost 8 bases, and 12 bases had no gene match. This CDR3 reads CASGAQGTGGEQYF. The CDR3 DNA reads TGTGCCAGCGGGGCACAGGGGACAGGCGGCGAGCAGTACTTC.

V is TRBV11-2 and J is TRBJ2-7; perhaps TRBD1 as D (6 bases). The germline V and J ends were trimmed by 2 bases and 6 bases, with 14 bases remaining between them. Per the germline V gene, CDR1 is SGHAT and CDR2 is FQNNGV. The CDR3 runs to 14 residues. The DNA of the CDR3 is TGTGCCAGCAGCTTAATGGAAGCAGGGGTCGAGCAGTACTTC. Protein: CASSLMEAGVEQYF.

This clone appeared once. This chain links TRBV10-3 with TRBJ2-5; D not resolved. Trimming shortened V by 2 bases and J by 4 bases, and 11 bases separated the two germline ends. Looked up from germline, CDR1 is ENHRY and CDR2 is SYGVKD. The CDR3 is 14 amino acids. This CDR3 reads CAISETARSETQYF. CDR3 bases: TGTGCCATCAGTGAGACGGCTAGGTCAGAGACCCAGTACTTC.